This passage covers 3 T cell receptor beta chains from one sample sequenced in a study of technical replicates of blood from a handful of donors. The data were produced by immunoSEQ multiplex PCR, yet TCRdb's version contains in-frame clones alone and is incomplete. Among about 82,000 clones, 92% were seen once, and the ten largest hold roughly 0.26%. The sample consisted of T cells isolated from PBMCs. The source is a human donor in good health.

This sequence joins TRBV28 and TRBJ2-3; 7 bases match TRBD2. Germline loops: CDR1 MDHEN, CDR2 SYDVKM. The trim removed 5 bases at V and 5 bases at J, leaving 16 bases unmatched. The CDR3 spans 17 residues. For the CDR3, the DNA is TGTGCCAGCAGTGTGACTTTGGGGGGAGGGCCGGGAGATACGCAGTATTTT. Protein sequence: CASSVTLGGGPGDTQYF.

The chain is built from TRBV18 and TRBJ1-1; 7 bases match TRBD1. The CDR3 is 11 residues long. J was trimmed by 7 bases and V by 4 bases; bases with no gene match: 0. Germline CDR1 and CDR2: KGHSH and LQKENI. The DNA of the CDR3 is TGTGCCAGCTCACGACAGGGTGAAGCTTTCTTT. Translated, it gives CASSRQGEAFF.

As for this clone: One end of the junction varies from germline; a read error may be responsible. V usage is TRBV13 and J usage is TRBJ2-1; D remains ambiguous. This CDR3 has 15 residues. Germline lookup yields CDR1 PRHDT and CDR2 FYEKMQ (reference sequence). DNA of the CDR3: TGTGCCAGCAGATTAGGAATGGGCCCGTACAATGAGCAGTTCTTC. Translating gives CASRLGMGPYNEQFF.